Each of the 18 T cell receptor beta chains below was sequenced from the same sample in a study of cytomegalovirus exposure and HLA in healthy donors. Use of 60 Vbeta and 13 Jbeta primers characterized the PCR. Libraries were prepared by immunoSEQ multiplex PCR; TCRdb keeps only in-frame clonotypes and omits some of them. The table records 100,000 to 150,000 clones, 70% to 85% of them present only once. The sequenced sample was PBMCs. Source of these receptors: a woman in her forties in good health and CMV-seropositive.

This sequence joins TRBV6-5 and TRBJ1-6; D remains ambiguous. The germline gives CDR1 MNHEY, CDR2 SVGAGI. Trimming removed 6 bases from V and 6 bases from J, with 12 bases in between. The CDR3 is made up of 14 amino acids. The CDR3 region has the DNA TGTGCCAGCAGCGGTCAGCGGCTTAATTCACCCCTCCACTTT. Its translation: CASSGQRLNSPLHF.

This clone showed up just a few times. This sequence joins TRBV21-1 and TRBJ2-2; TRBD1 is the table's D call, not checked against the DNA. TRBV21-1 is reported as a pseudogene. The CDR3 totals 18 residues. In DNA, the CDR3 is TGTGCCAGCAGCAAGAACGGACAGGGAAAACAGAACACCGGGGAGCTGTTTTTT. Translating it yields CASSKNGQGKQNTGELFF.

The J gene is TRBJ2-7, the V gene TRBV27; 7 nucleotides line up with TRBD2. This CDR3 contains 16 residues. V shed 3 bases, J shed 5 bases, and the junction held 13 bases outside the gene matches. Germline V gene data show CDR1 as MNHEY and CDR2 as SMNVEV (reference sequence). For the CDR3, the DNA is TGTGCCAGCAGTTTTCTGTCCAGCGGGACCCACCACGAGCAGTACTTC. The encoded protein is CASSFLSSGTHHEQYF.

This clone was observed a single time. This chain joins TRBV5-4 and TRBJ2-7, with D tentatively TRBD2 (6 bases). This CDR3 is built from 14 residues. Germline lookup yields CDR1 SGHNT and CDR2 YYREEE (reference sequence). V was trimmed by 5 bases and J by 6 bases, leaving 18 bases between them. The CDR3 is CASRPRDPTAEQYF. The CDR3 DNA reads TGTGCCAGCAGGCCGCGGGACCCTACGGCCGAGCAGTACTTC.

CDR3 protein: CASRGLETYEQYF. CDR3 nucleotide sequence: TGTGCCAGCAGGGGACTAGAGACCTACGAGCAGTACTTC. The V gene is TRBV27, the J gene TRBJ2-7; 8 bases are a match to TRBD2. Per germline, CDR1 MNHEY and CDR2 SMNVEV (reference sequence). The V segment lost 6 bases and the J segment 2 bases; nucleotides outside the gene matches: 3. The CDR3 has 13 amino acids.

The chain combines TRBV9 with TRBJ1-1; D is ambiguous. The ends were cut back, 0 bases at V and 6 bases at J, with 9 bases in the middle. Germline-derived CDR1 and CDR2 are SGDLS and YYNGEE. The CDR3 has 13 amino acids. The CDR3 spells CASSVESGSEAFF. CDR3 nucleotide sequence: TGTGCCAGCAGCGTAGAGTCGGGTTCTGAAGCTTTCTTT.

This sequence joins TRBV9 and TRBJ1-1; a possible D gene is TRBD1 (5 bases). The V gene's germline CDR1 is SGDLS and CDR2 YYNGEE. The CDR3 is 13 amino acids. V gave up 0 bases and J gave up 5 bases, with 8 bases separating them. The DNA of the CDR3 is TGTGCCAGCAGCGTAGTCGCAGGGACTGAAGCTTTCTTT. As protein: CASSVVAGTEAFF.

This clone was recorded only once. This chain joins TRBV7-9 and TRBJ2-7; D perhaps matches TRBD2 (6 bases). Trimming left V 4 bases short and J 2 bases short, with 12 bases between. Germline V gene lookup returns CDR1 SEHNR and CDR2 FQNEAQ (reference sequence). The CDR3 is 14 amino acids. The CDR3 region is CASSSVDYPYEQYF. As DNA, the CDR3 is TGTGCCAGCAGCTCCGTGGACTATCCCTACGAGCAGTACTTC.

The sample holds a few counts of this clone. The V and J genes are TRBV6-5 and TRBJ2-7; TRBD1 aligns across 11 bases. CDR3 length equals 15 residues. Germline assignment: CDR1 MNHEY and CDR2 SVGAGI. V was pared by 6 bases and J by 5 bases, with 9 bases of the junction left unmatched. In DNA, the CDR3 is TGTGCCAGCAGACCCCACCGGGACAGGGGGAACGAGCAGTACTTC. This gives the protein CASRPHRDRGNEQYF.

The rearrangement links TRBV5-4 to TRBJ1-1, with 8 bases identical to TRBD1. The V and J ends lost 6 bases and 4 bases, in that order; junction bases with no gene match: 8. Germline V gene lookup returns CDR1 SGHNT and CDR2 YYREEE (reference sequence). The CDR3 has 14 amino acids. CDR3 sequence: CASTPTGERTEAFF. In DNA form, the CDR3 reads TGTGCCAGCACCCCGACAGGGGAACGCACTGAAGCTTTCTTT.

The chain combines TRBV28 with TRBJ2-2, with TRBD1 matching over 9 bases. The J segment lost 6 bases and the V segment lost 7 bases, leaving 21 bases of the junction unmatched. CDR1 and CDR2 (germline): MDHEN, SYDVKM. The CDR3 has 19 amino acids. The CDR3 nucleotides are TGTGCCAGCAATGGCTTCGGCATACCGGGACAGGGTCTTTCCGGGGAGCTGTTTTTT. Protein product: CASNGFGIPGQGLSGELFF.

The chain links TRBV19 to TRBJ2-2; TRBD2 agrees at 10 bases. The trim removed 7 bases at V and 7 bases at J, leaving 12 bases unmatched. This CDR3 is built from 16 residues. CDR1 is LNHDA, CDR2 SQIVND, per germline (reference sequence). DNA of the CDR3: TGTGCCAGTAAGGCTGGGCTAGCGGGAGCTCTCGGGGAGCTGTTTTTT. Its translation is CASKAGLAGALGELFF.

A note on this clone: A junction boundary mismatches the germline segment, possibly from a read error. CDR3 sequence reads: CASSLERETASNF. The CDR3 nucleotides are TGTGCCAGCAGCCTCGAGCGGGAGACGGCGTCTAATTTT. This sequence joins TRBV7-2 and TRBJ2-3, with 8 positions matching TRBD2. The CDR3 totals 13 residues. Per the germline V gene, CDR1 is SGHTA and CDR2 is FQGNSA.

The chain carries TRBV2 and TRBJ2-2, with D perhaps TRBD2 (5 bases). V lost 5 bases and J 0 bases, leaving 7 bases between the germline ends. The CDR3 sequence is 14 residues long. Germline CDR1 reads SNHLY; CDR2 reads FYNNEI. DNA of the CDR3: TGTGCCAGCAGTCGGAGGACGAACACCGGGGAGCTGTTTTTT. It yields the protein CASSRRTNTGELFF.

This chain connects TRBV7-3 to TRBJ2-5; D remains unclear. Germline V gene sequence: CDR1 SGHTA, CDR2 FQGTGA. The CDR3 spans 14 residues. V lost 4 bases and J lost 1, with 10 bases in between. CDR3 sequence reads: CASSSRGSQETQYF. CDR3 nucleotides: TGTGCCAGCAGCTCAAGAGGCAGCCAAGAGACCCAGTACTTC.

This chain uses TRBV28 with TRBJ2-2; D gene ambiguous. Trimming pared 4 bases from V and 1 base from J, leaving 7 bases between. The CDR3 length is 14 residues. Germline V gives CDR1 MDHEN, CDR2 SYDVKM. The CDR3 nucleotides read TGTGCCAGCAGTTCAACAATGAACACCGGGGAGCTGTTTTTT. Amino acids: CASSSTMNTGELFF.

The CDR3 DNA is TGTGCCAGCAGCTTACCGGGTTTGAATGAGCAGTTCTTC. Its protein product is CASSLPGLNEQFF. The chain employs TRBV11-2 and TRBJ2-1, with D hard to call. V lost 2 bases and J 7 bases, leaving 9 bases between the germline ends. CDR3 length: 13 residues. Per the germline V gene, CDR1 is SGHAT and CDR2 is FQNNGV.

The CDR3 bases are TGTGCCAGCAGCTTGGTGGGGGGAACCCCCGGGGCCAACGTCCTGACTTTC. This codes for CASSLVGGTPGANVLTF. The chain uses TRBV5-4 and TRBJ2-6; perhaps TRBD2 as D (6 bases). CDR1 and CDR2 from the germline V gene are SGHNT and YYREEE (reference sequence). This CDR3 spans 17 amino acids. Trimming stripped 0 bases from V and 4 bases from J, with 14 bases between.